A selection of T cell receptor beta chains follows, all from one sample in a study of blood T cell repertoires in COVID-19. Clones were read by immunoSEQ multiplex PCR, and TCRdb kept only the in-frame ones, dropping some. The sample yields roughly 190,000 clones, about 80% seen once. The sequencing input was peripheral blood. The source of these receptors is a man aged 55 to 70 with acute or convalescent COVID-19. Each CDR3 is given with its conserved first and last residue. D genes are given only for firm matches. The size field is filled for only some rows; it gives once, few, many or a size class.

j_call	cdr3_length	v_call	clone_size	d_call	cdr3_nt	cdr3_aa
TRBJ2-7	19	TRBV2	NA	TRBD1	TGTGCCAGCAGTGGGCCCGCCTCCCCTCCCCGACAGGGGGGATACGAGCAGTACTTC	CASSGPASPPRQGGYEQYF
TRBJ2-2	15	TRBV7-2	NA	TRBD2	TGTGCCAGCAGCTCGACTAGCGGGGGGGCCGGGGAGCTGTTTTTT	CASSSTSGGAGELFF
TRBJ1-6	15	TRBV5-1	once	TRBD1	TGCGCCAGCAGCCTTCAAAGGGGGCATAATTCACCCCTCCACTTT	CASSLQRGHNSPLHF
TRBJ2-3	15	TRBV7-3	once	TRBD1	TGTGCCAGCAGCCCTGGACAGGGACCCACAGATACGCAGTATTTT	CASSPGQGPTDTQYF
TRBJ2-7	16	TRBV18	NA	TRBD2	TGTGCCAGCTCACCACCGGGGCTAGCGGGAGTCTACGAGCAGTACTTC	CASSPPGLAGVYEQYF
TRBJ1-1	12	TRBV27	NA	NA	TGTGCCAGCAGAGTGATAGGGGGTGAAGCTTTCTTT	CASRVIGGEAFF
TRBJ2-7	14	TRBV5-1	NA	NA	TGCGCCAGCAGCTTGGGGCTCCCCAGCTACGAGCAGTACTTC	CASSLGLPSYEQYF
TRBJ1-6	15	TRBV7-3	NA	NA	TGTGCCAGCAGCTTAAGCCCCGGGGGTAATTCACCCCTCCACTTT	CASSLSPGGNSPLHF
TRBJ2-1	16	TRBV28	NA	TRBD1	TGTGCCAGCAGTTTAATTGGGACAGGGCTGATGGATGAGCAGTTCTTC	CASSLIGTGLMDEQFF
TRBJ1-1	15	TRBV6-5	NA	TRBD1	TGTGCTGGGCTTATCAGGGCAGGGGGTTATACTGAAGCTTTCTTT	CAGLIRAGGYTEAFF
TRBJ2-5	15	TRBV11-2	NA	NA	TGTGCCAGCAGCGACGACAGGGCTGGGGGGGAGACCCAGTACTTC	CASSDDRAGGETQYF
TRBJ2-6	17	TRBV12-5	NA	NA	TGTGCTAGTGGTAAAAACCCCAGACTCTCTGGGGCCAACGTCCTGACTTTC	CASGKNPRLSGANVLTF
TRBJ2-1	16	TRBV24-1	NA	TRBD2	TGTGCCACCAGTGATCCGGGAGGGGAGACCTACAATGAGCAGTTCTTC	CATSDPGGETYNEQFF
TRBJ1-5	13	TRBV10-1	NA	NA	TGCGCCAGCAGTCCCGGGGGCAATCAGCCCCAGCATTTT	CASSPGGNQPQHF
TRBJ2-5	15	TRBV5-1	NA	NA	TGCGCCAGCAGCGGAACAGGGGGAGGGGGAGAGACCCAGTACTTC	CASSGTGGGGETQYF
TRBJ1-5	14	TRBV4-1	NA	NA	TGCGCCAGCAGCCAAGAATATCAGGATCAGCCCCAGCATTTT	CASSQEYQDQPQHF
TRBJ2-2	13	TRBV7-6	NA	NA	TGTGCCAGCAGCTTAAGACAGACCGGGGAGCTGTTTTTT	CASSLRQTGELFF
TRBJ2-1	12	TRBV12-3/TRBV12-4	NA	NA	TGTGCCAGCAGTTTATCTGTCAATGAGCAGTTCTTC	CASSLSVNEQFF
TRBJ2-1	17	TRBV5-1	NA	TRBD2	TGCGCCAGCAGCTTCGGCGGACTAGCGGGAGGGTTACCCGAGCAGTTCTTC	CASSFGGLAGGLPEQFF
TRBJ1-2	14	TRBV2	NA	NA	TGTGCCAGCAGTGAAAGGGGGTCGGAGTATGGCTACACCTTC	CASSERGSEYGYTF
TRBJ2-2	15	TRBV19	NA	NA	TGTGCCAGTAGTATAGTAATAGCGAACACCGGGGAGCTGTTTTTT	CASSIVIANTGELFF
TRBJ2-3	15	TRBV23-1	NA	NA	TGCGCCAGCCGCCCGGCAGCAGGGAACACAGATACGCAGTATTTT	CASRPAAGNTDTQYF
TRBJ2-4	15	TRBV29-1	NA	NA	TGCAGCGTTGAAGTGGGGACAACTGCCAAAAACATTCAGTACTTC	CSVEVGTTAKNIQYF
TRBJ2-7	18	TRBV11-2	few	TRBD2	TGTGCCAGCAGCTTATTAACCCAGACTAGCGGGAGCTCTGGCGAGCAGTACTTC	CASSLLTQTSGSSGEQYF
TRBJ2-5	13	TRBV7-2	NA	NA	TGTGCCAGCAGCTTTGATTCTAGGGAGACCCAGTACTTC	CASSFDSRETQYF
TRBJ1-6	12	TRBV19	NA	NA	TGTGCCAGTGGACAGTTTAATTCACCCCTCCACTTT	CASGQFNSPLHF
TRBJ2-7	14	TRBV2	NA	NA	TGTGCCAGCAGCCCGGACTCCACAGCCTACGAGCAGTACTTC	CASSPDSTAYEQYF
TRBJ1-6	16	TRBV5-4	NA	TRBD1	TGTGCCAGCAGCCCCCGCGGGACAGGGAGAAATTCACCCCTCCACTTT	CASSPRGTGRNSPLHF
TRBJ1-1	17	TRBV4-1	NA	NA	TGCGCCAGCAGCCAAGATCCCGCCAGGCTCATGAACACTGAAGCTTTCTTT	CASSQDPARLMNTEAFF
TRBJ1-4	15	TRBV15	NA	TRBD1	TGTGCCACCAGCCCGCGACAGGGGGCGGCTGAAAAACTGTTTTTT	CATSPRQGAAEKLFF
TRBJ2-3	18	TRBV11-2	NA	NA	TGTGCCAGCAGCTTAGTACGTTGGCGGGGAAGTTACACAGATACGCAGTATTTT	CASSLVRWRGSYTDTQYF
TRBJ1-3	15	TRBV3-1/TRBV3-2	NA	NA	TGTGCCAGCAGCCAAGGCGGAAGCTCTGGAAACACCATATATTTT	CASSQGGSSGNTIYF
TRBJ1-2	10	TRBV20-1	NA	NA	TGCAGTGCTCTTTCGTATGGCTACACCTTC	CSALSYGYTF
TRBJ1-2	19	TRBV6-2/TRBV6-3	NA	TRBD1	TGTGCCAGCAGTTACCTTAACCCGGGACAGGGAACTTCTAACTATGGCTACACCTTC	CASSYLNPGQGTSNYGYTF
TRBJ2-3	12	TRBV30	NA	NA	TGTGCCTGGAGTGCACTCTCCGGTACGCAGTATTTT	CAWSALSGTQYF
TRBJ1-2	15	TRBV9	NA	TRBD1	TGTGCCAGCAGCGTGGTCGGGACAGGGGGGCATGGCTACACCTTC	CASSVVGTGGHGYTF
TRBJ1-2	14	TRBV2	NA	NA	TGTGCCAGCAGTGAGGAAGTGACTTTCTATGGCTACACCTTC	CASSEEVTFYGYTF
TRBJ1-1	12	TRBV28	NA	NA	TGTGCCAGCAGTTTGGGCAACACTGAAGCTTTCTTT	CASSLGNTEAFF
TRBJ1-5	21	TRBV4-1	NA	NA	TGCGCCAGCAGCCAAGAAGTAATTGGCAGGGGAATCGGGCTTGGCAATCAGCCCCAGCATTTT	CASSQEVIGRGIGLGNQPQHF
TRBJ2-7	12	TRBV3-1/TRBV3-2	NA	NA	TGTGCCAGCAGCCAAGATCGAGGCGAGCAGTACTTC	CASSQDRGEQYF
TRBJ1-1	13	TRBV9	few	NA	TGTGCCAGCAGCGAAAGGCCTAGGACTGAAGCTTTCTTT	CASSERPRTEAFF
TRBJ2-7	15	TRBV7-2	NA	TRBD1	TGTGCCAGCAGCTTATCAGGACAGGGCCCCTACGAGCAGTACTTC	CASSLSGQGPYEQYF
TRBJ1-5	15	TRBV28	NA	NA	TGTGCCAGCAGTTTAACCGGGATTGGAAATCAGCCCCAGCATTTT	CASSLTGIGNQPQHF
TRBJ1-2	14	TRBV2	NA	TRBD1	TGTGCCAGCTACCGGGACAGGGGAAACTATGGCTACACCTTC	CASYRDRGNYGYTF
TRBJ2-2	16	TRBV7-2	NA	TRBD1	TGTGCCAGCAGCCGGGACAGGGTGACGAACACCGGGGAGCTGTTTTTT	CASSRDRVTNTGELFF
TRBJ1-5	12	TRBV28	NA	TRBD1	TGTGCCAGCAGAGTCAGGGGGAAGTCCCAGCATTTT	CASRVRGKSQHF
TRBJ1-1	13	TRBV18	NA	TRBD1	TGTGCCAGCTGTGAAACAGGGGGCACTGAAGCTTTCTTT	CASCETGGTEAFF
TRBJ1-5	14	TRBV6-1	NA	TRBD1	TGTGCCAGCAGTGAGGGACAGGGAAATCAGCCCCAGCATTTT	CASSEGQGNQPQHF
TRBJ1-1	13	TRBV6-5	NA	NA	TGTGCCAGCAGGGTTTCAGGCGACATTGAAGCTTTCTTT	CASRVSGDIEAFF
TRBJ1-4	15	TRBV3-1/TRBV3-2	NA	TRBD1	TGTGCCAGCAGCTTCCGACAGGGGGCGCCTGAAAAACTGTTTTTT	CASSFRQGAPEKLFF
TRBJ2-1	15	TRBV6-1	once	TRBD2	TGTGCCAGCAGTGAGTTAGGACTAGCGGGAGGGGGGCAGTTCTTC	CASSELGLAGGGQFF